The rows below give T cell receptor beta chains drawn from one sample of a study of T cell responses to AZD1222 COVID-19 vaccine. Produced via immunoSEQ multiplex PCR; TCRdb's table is partial and in-frame only. The table shows more than 140,000 clones, with under 95% occurring only once. The sequencing here drew on peripheral blood, taken on day 0 of AZD1222 vaccination. The origin of the receptors is an adult in good health. Each CDR3 is given with its conserved first and last residue. D genes are given only for firm matches. Clone size, where shown, is once, few, many, or a class for clones that have expanded.

. . TRBJ2-2 TRBV28 CASSLLGSNTGELFF TGTGCCAGCAGTTTATTAGGATCGAACACCGGGGAGCTGTTTTTT
. . TRBJ2-3 TRBV27 CASSLALSADTQYF TGTGCCAGCAGTTTGGCTTTGTCGGCAGATACGCAGTATTTT
. TRBD2 TRBJ2-5 TRBV6-5 CASSYSSASGTETQYF TGTGCCAGCAGTTACTCCTCGGCTAGCGGGACGGAGACCCAGTACTTC
. TRBD2 TRBJ2-1 TRBV20-1 CSASPGLAGGDSYNEQFF TGCAGTGCTAGTCCGGGACTAGCGGGAGGGGACTCCTACAATGAGCAGTTCTTC
. . TRBJ2-7 TRBV10-1 CASSERQSYEQYF TGCGCCAGCAGTGAGAGGCAGTCCTACGAGCAGTACTTC
. . TRBJ2-5 TRBV7-9 CASNRQAAQETQYF TGTGCCAGCAACCGACAGGCCGCCCAAGAGACCCAGTACTTC
once . TRBJ1-4 TRBV28 CASSTSVRASEKLFF TGTGCCAGCAGTACCTCGGTCAGGGCAAGTGAAAAACTGTTTTTT
once TRBD2 TRBJ2-3 TRBV7-8 CASSSLGGSSDTQYF TGTGCCAGCAGCTCCTTGGGCGGGAGTTCAGATACGCAGTATTTT
. . TRBJ1-2 TRBV6-5 CASTQGAETYGYTF TGTGCCAGCACACAGGGAGCCGAAACCTATGGCTACACCTTC
. TRBD2 TRBJ2-3 TRBV2 CASSEWAGTSSSDTQYF TGTGCCAGCAGTGAATGGGCCGGGACTAGCTCTTCAGATACGCAGTATTTT
. TRBD2 TRBJ2-7 TRBV27 CASRFLAGAHEQYF TGTGCCAGCAGATTTCTAGCGGGAGCCCACGAGCAGTACTTC
. . TRBJ2-7 TRBV24-1 CATSDPGSSYEQYF TGTGCCACCAGTGATCCCGGGAGCTCCTACGAGCAGTACTTC
. . TRBJ2-2 TRBV7-2 CASSPQWGYTGELFF TGTGCCAGCAGCCCCCAATGGGGGTACACCGGGGAGCTGTTTTTT
. TRBD2 TRBJ2-2 TRBV5-6 CASSPGLGAGELFF TGTGCCAGCAGCCCGGGACTAGGGGCAGGGGAGCTGTTTTTT
. . TRBJ1-5 TRBV30 CAWSVGFDQPQHF TGTGCCTGGAGTGTAGGGTTCGATCAGCCCCAGCATTTT
few TRBD1 TRBJ1-2 TRBV29-1 CSVRTTGTDNYGYTF TGCAGCGTACGTACCACCGGGACAGACAACTATGGCTACACCTTC
. . TRBJ1-4 TRBV25-1 CASSESSGFNEKLFF TGTGCCAGCAGTGAAAGCAGCGGCTTTAATGAAAAACTGTTTTTT
. . TRBJ1-2 TRBV6-2/TRBV6-3 CASSYLLGGAQDGYTF TGTGCCAGCAGTTACTTGCTCGGGGGGGCGCAGGATGGCTACACCTTC
. TRBD1 TRBJ2-5 TRBV11-2 CASSSGTGFAETQYF TGTGCCAGCAGCTCCGGGACAGGTTTTGCGGAGACCCAGTACTTC
. TRBD2 TRBJ2-3 TRBV7-2 CASSLLAGGQADTQYF TGTGCCAGCAGCTTACTGGCGGGAGGGCAGGCAGATACGCAGTATTTT
. TRBD1 TRBJ2-1 TRBV9 CASSLRGQGKNEQFF TGTGCCAGCAGCCTACGGGGACAGGGTAAGAATGAGCAGTTCTTC
. TRBD2 TRBJ2-2 TRBV9 CASGRVAGGSTGELFF TGTGCCAGCGGGAGGGTAGCGGGAGGATCTACCGGGGAGCTGTTTTTT
. . TRBJ2-1 TRBV19 CASTSRGSTSTQFNEQFF TGTGCCAGTACTAGCCGGGGCTCAACTAGTACCCAATTCAATGAGCAGTTCTTC
. . TRBJ1-6 TRBV9 CASSVEGDNSPLHF TGTGCCAGCAGCGTGGAGGGTGATAATTCACCCCTCCACTTT
. . TRBJ2-5 TRBV10-3 CAIRDPEAGPKETQYF TGTGCCATCCGGGACCCGGAGGCAGGCCCTAAAGAGACCCAGTACTTC
. . TRBJ2-7 TRBV5-1 CASRGTPYGSYEQYF TGCGCCAGCCGAGGGACCCCGTACGGCTCCTACGAGCAGTACTTC
. TRBD1 TRBJ1-1 TRBV28 CASSPLRDRGTEAFF TGTGCCAGCAGTCCCCTCCGGGACAGGGGGACTGAAGCTTTCTTT
few TRBD1 TRBJ2-1 TRBV28 CASTTPVWDRKQFF TGTGCCAGCACCACTCCTGTGTGGGACAGAAAACAGTTCTTC
. . TRBJ1-2 TRBV5-4 CASSLGGNRVHGYTF TGTGCCAGCAGCTTGGGGGGGAACAGGGTTCATGGCTACACCTTC
. . TRBJ2-3 TRBV28 CASLGTDTQYF TGTGCCAGTCTGGGCACAGATACGCAGTATTTT
. TRBD1 TRBJ1-1 TRBV13 CASSSALPGQGDMNTEAFF TGTGCCAGCAGCTCTGCCCTACCTGGACAGGGCGACATGAACACTGAAGCTTTCTTT
. TRBD1 TRBJ1-1 TRBV15 CATSRDPGGTEAFF TGTGCCACCAGCAGAGACCCAGGGGGCACTGAAGCTTTCTTT
once . TRBJ2-1 TRBV29-1 CSVSYYNEQFF TGCAGCGTTTCTTACTACAATGAGCAGTTCTTC
. . TRBJ2-3 TRBV4-3 CASSQDTFTDSTQYF TGCGCCAGCAGCCAAGATACTTTCACAGATAGTACGCAGTATTTT
once TRBD2 TRBJ2-1 TRBV5-6 CASSLRPTSGRVNNEQFF TGTGCCAGCAGCCTCCGGCCGACTAGCGGGAGGGTTAACAATGAGCAGTTCTTC
. . TRBJ2-4 TRBV19 CASSIDGGKNIQYF TGTGCCAGTAGTATAGATGGGGGGAAAAACATTCAGTACTTC
few . TRBJ2-7 TRBV6-5 CASSYTKYEQYF TGTGCCAGCAGTTACACCAAATACGAGCAGTACTTC
. . TRBJ2-2 TRBV5-1 CASSFTGLNTGELFF TGCGCCAGCAGCTTCACAGGATTGAACACCGGGGAGCTGTTTTTT
. TRBD1 TRBJ1-2 TRBV5-1 CASSSRPGTGGGMDGYTF TGCGCCAGCAGCTCCCGTCCCGGGACAGGGGGCGGGATGGATGGCTACACCTTC
. . TRBJ1-1 TRBV5-1 CASSLRPGTEAFF TGCGCCAGCAGCTTGAGGCCTGGGACTGAAGCTTTCTTT
. . TRBJ1-3 TRBV28 CASSFRSLGGNTIYF TGTGCCAGCAGTTTTCGAAGTCTGGGAGGAAACACCATATATTTT
. TRBD2 TRBJ2-1 TRBV4-3 CASSQVPGGRDEQFF TGCGCCAGCAGCCAAGTACCGGGAGGGAGGGATGAGCAGTTCTTC
. . TRBJ2-3 TRBV29-1 CSVGQFSTDTQYF TGCAGCGTTGGACAGTTTAGCACAGATACGCAGTATTTT
. TRBD1 TRBJ1-5 TRBV27 CASRQGTGVQPQHF TGTGCCAGCCGTCAAGGGACAGGGGTTCAGCCCCAGCATTTT
once TRBD1 TRBJ1-1 TRBV2 CASSEQRGQGTEAFF TGTGCCAGCAGTGAACAAAGGGGGCAAGGGACTGAAGCTTTCTTT
. . TRBJ2-5 TRBV5-1 CASSPRGVRQAVETQYF TGCGCCAGCAGCCCCAGGGGCGTTAGACAGGCGGTGGAGACCCAGTACTTC
. . TRBJ2-7 TRBV9 CASSGETGFEQYF TGTGCCAGCAGCGGCGAAACGGGATTCGAGCAGTACTTC
. TRBD2 TRBJ2-1 TRBV28 CASRLLAGGHEQFF TGTGCCAGCAGGCTACTAGCGGGAGGCCATGAGCAGTTCTTC
. TRBD1 TRBJ2-4 TRBV14 CASSQVGQEGIQYF TGTGCCAGCAGCCAAGTAGGACAGGAAGGCATTCAGTACTTC
few TRBD2 TRBJ2-1 TRBV19 CASSRTSGSLNEQFF TGTGCCAGTAGTCGGACTAGCGGGAGTCTCAATGAGCAGTTCTTC
few . TRBJ1-4 TRBV18 CASSPYSLLGEDEKLFF TGTGCCAGCTCACCATACTCGTTATTGGGTGAGGATGAAAAACTGTTTTTT
. . TRBJ1-6 TRBV28 CASSGGAGGSPLHF TGTGCCAGCAGTGGTGGTGCAGGAGGTTCACCCCTCCACTTT
. TRBD2 TRBJ2-1 TRBV27 CASSSPGTSRYNEQFF TGTGCCAGCAGTTCCCCCGGGACTAGCCGATACAATGAGCAGTTCTTC
. . TRBJ2-2 TRBV9 CASKGSVNTGELFF TGTGCCAGCAAGGGCAGTGTTAACACCGGGGAGCTGTTTTTT
. TRBD1 TRBJ2-2 TRBV28 CASSPWGYRGLDTGELFF TGTGCCAGCAGTCCCTGGGGGTACAGGGGTCTTGACACCGGGGAGCTGTTTTTT